Presented here are 24 T cell receptor beta chains from one specimen sequenced in a study of Graves' ophthalmopathy and Graves' hyperthyroidism. CDR3 regions of TCR beta were amplified from RNA transcripts. Following a first-round RT-PCR that used HTBI primers, a second-round multiplex PCR was carried out. A single record per CDR3 protein comes from TCRdb applying MiXCR to the multiplex PCR reads. The data contain over a million distinct CDR3 sequences, about 35% of them singletons. Sequences were obtained from peripheral blood or thyroid tissue (not recorded which). These receptors originate from an adult man with Graves' hyperthyroidism.

This clonotype was observed many times. The chain uses TRBV2 and TRBJ1-4, with D uncertain. The CDR3 loop spans 15 amino acids. Germline CDR1 reads SNHLY; CDR2 reads FYNNEI. V was clipped by 2 bases and J by 3 bases, with 10 bases between them. In DNA, the CDR3 is TGTGCCAGCAGTGAAACGCAGGTCCCTAATGAAAAACTGTTTTTT. Protein product: CASSETQVPNEKLFF.

This clonotype was counted many times. V usage is TRBV9 and J usage is TRBJ2-5; D is perhaps TRBD1 (5 bases). This CDR3 is built from 15 residues. The germline V and J ends were trimmed by 0 bases and 1 base, with 10 bases remaining between them. Germline V gives CDR1 SGDLS, CDR2 YYNGEE. This chain's CDR3 is CASSVVPGSQETQYF. The CDR3 region has the DNA TGTGCCAGCAGCGTAGTCCCAGGGTCCCAAGAGACCCAGTACTTC.

This chain uses TRBV19 with TRBJ1-3, with no clear D. Germline-derived CDR1 and CDR2 are LNHDA and SQIVND (reference sequence). Trimming left V 9 bases short and J 0 bases short, with 12 bases between. The length of the CDR3 is 14 residues. The DNA of the CDR3 is TGTGCCAGCCGCCTGATCGACTCTGGAAACACCATATATTTT. Protein product: CASRLIDSGNTIYF. Using reference TRBV19 and TRBJ1-3 for the parts outside the CDR3, the full variable domain is DGGITQSPKYLFRKEGQNVTLSCEQNLNHDAMYWYRQDPGQGLRLIYYSQIVNDFQKGDIAEGYSVSREKKESFPLTVTSAQKNPTAFYLCASRLIDSGNTIYFGEGSWLTVV.

This clonotype was seen many times. The chain recombines TRBV9 with TRBJ1-4; no clear D gene. Germline CDR1 is SGDLS and CDR2 is YYNGEE. Trimming removed 4 bases at V and 8 bases at J, with 12 bases between. There are 13 residues in the CDR3. CDR3 sequence (DNA): TGTGCCAGCAGCACCCGACTTGGGGAAAAACTGTTTTTT. Residues: CASSTRLGEKLFF. Variable domain in full (rest from reference TRBV9 and TRBJ1-4): DSGVTQTPKHLITATGQRVTLRCSPRSGDLSVYWYQQSLDQGLQFLIQYYNGEERAKGNILERFSAQQFPDLHSELNLSSLELGDSALYFCASSTRLGEKLFFGSGTQLSVL.

The J gene is TRBJ1-4, the V gene TRBV7-8; 9 bases line up with TRBD1. Germline V gene sequence: CDR1 SGHVS, CDR2 FQNEAQ. J was trimmed by 8 bases and V by 5 bases; bases with no gene match: 9. CDR3 length: 15 amino acids. CDR3 DNA: TGTGCCAGCAGCCAGGGACAGGGCTTTGAAGAAAAACTGTTTTTT. This codes for CASSQGQGFEEKLFF.

This rearrangement joins TRBV7-9 to TRBJ2-7; the match to TRBD1 covers 10 bases. Germline V CDR1 and CDR2: SEHNR, FQNEAQ (reference sequence). The CDR3 loop spans 16 amino acids. Germline trimming cut 5 bases from V and 2 bases from J; bases unmatched to any gene: 9. CDR3 region: CASSVCIGQGAYEQYF. CDR3 bases: TGTGCCAGCAGCGTTTGTATAGGACAGGGGGCCTACGAGCAGTACTTC.

The V gene is TRBV7-2, the J gene TRBJ1-6; no firm D call. Trimming took off 5 bases at V and 10 bases at J, with 15 bases between the two ends. CDR3 length: 14 residues. Germline V gene sequence: CDR1 SGHTA, CDR2 FQGNSA. The DNA for the CDR3 is TGTGCCAGCAGCAGCTTGGTCCAAGGGTCACCCCTCCACTTT. Translated: CASSSLVQGSPLHF.

The gene calls are TRBV6-5 and TRBJ2-5; 8 bases are a match to TRBD2. Germline V gene lookup returns CDR1 MNHEY and CDR2 SVGAGI. This CDR3 is 14 amino acids long. J gave up 4 bases and V 7 bases, and 8 bases lay outside the gene matches. CDR3 amino acids: CASTAGGGRETQYF. The CDR3 DNA sequence: TGTGCCAGCACCGCCGGGGGGGGACGAGAGACCCAGTACTTC.

This clonotype was seen many times. This sequence joins TRBV29-1 and TRBJ1-1; 8 nucleotides align to TRBD1. Germline CDR1 SQVTM, CDR2 ANQGSEA. The CDR3 is made up of 14 amino acids. J lost 0 bases, V lost 2 bases, and 2 bases had no gene match. The CDR3 is CSVETGGLNTEAFF. The CDR3 DNA reads TGCAGCGTTGAAACAGGGGGTTTGAACACTGAAGCTTTCTTT. The full variable domain, its missing parts supplied by reference TRBV29-1 and TRBJ1-1, is SAVISQKPSRDICQRGTSLTIQCQVDSQVTMMFWYRQQPGQSLTLIATANQGSEATYESGFVIDKFPISRPNLTFSTLTVSNMSPEDSSIYLCSVETGGLNTEAFFGQGTRLTVV.

The chain carries TRBV20-1 and TRBJ2-7, with 9 bases identical to TRBD2. The CDR3 is made up of 14 amino acids. V was clipped by 3 bases and J by 4 bases; unmatched bases: 7. Germline loops: CDR1 DFQATT, CDR2 SNEGSKA (reference sequence). CDR3 protein: CSASAPSGEYEQYF. In nucleotides, the CDR3 is TGCAGTGCTAGTGCGCCTAGCGGGGAATACGAGCAGTACTTC.

In this sample, this clonotype turned up many times. The rearrangement joins TRBV19 to TRBJ1-1; TRBD1 might be the D (5 bases). V was pared by 5 bases and J by 7 bases, with 14 bases between. This CDR3 has 13 amino acids. The germline V gene encodes CDR1 LNHDA and CDR2 SQIVND (reference sequence). CDR3 coding DNA: TGTGCCAGTAGTGGACATTTTAGAGGTGAAGCTTTCTTT. Residues: CASSGHFRGEAFF.

This clonotype was observed many times. The V call is TRBV20-1, the J call TRBJ1-6; D remains unclear. Germline CDR1 and CDR2: DFQATT and SNEGSKA (reference sequence). V was trimmed by 2 bases and J by 7 bases, leaving 9 bases between them. CDR3 size: 13 residues. CDR3 protein: CSARYGENSPLHF. The CDR3 DNA sequence: TGCAGTGCTAGATACGGAGAAAATTCACCCCTCCACTTT.

The rearrangement links TRBV15 to TRBJ1-2; TRBD1 matches at 8 bases. Unmatched junction bases numbered 12, after V lost 3 bases and J lost 12 bases. CDR3 length equals 14 residues. CDR1 and CDR2 (germline): LNHNV, YYDKDF (reference sequence). The chain's CDR3 is CATSRAGQDPKDTF. CDR3 coding DNA: TGTGCCACCAGCAGGGCGGGACAGGACCCGAAGGACACCTTC.

Only a few counts were recorded for this clonotype. J is TRBJ1-5 and V is TRBV19, with 9 bases that match TRBD1. V dropped 4 bases and J dropped 2; count of bases not matched to a gene: 18. CDR3 length equals 20 residues. CDR1 and CDR2 from the germline V gene are LNHDA and SQIVND (reference sequence). The DNA of the CDR3 is TGTGCCAGTAGTACCACGAAGGGGACAGGGCGGTGGATGGGCAATCAGCCCCAGCATTTT. This gives the protein CASSTTKGTGRWMGNQPQHF. The variable domain in full, with the rest retrieved from reference TRBV19 and TRBJ1-5, is DGGITQSPKYLFRKEGQNVTLSCEQNLNHDAMYWYRQDPGQGLRLIYYSQIVNDFQKGDIAEGYSVSREKKESFPLTVTSAQKNPTAFYLCASSTTKGTGRWMGNQPQHFGDGTRLSIL.

This clonotype was counted ten times or more. For the CDR3, the DNA is TGTGCCACCAGCAGAGATAGGGGCCCGACTCAGCCCCAGCATTTT. It codes for CATSRDRGPTQPQHF. V gene TRBV15 combines with J gene TRBJ1-5; D possibly corresponds to TRBD1 (5 bases). The length of the CDR3 is 15 residues. Looked up from germline, CDR1 is LNHNV and CDR2 is YYDKDF (reference sequence). V was pared by 0 bases and J by 6 bases, with 12 bases between.

Turning to this clonotype: No conserved phenylalanine or tryptophan ends this CDR3, so it is likely a read error. The DNA is left out, because the CDR3 cannot be placed on it with certainty; the CDR3 is given as TCRdb lists it. The rearrangement joins TRBV29-1 to TRBJ2-7. Including both end residues, the CDR3 is 10 amino acids long. Germline V lookup: CDR1 SQVTM, CDR2 ANQGSEA. The CDR3 loop reads CSVVGAKSLL.

V and J are TRBV7-3 and TRBJ2-2; D gene unclear. The CDR3 has 13 residues. Germline V lookup: CDR1 SGHTA, CDR2 FQGTGA. V lost 1 base to trimming and J lost 7 bases, with 7 bases between them. In DNA, the CDR3 is TGTGCCAGCAGCTTAAACGGGTTCGGGGAGCTGTTTTTT. As protein: CASSLNGFGELFF.

CDR3 sequence: CASSQDRDSYEQYF. In nucleotides, the CDR3 is TGCGCCAGCAGCCAAGACCGGGACAGCTACGAGCAGTACTTC. The V and J genes are TRBV4-3 and TRBJ2-7; 7 bases align to TRBD1. This CDR3 contains 14 residues. Germline V CDR1 and CDR2: LGHNA, YSLEER. V lost 0 bases and J lost 3; bases outside the gene matches: 2.

J is TRBJ2-7 and V is TRBV10-3, with D perhaps matching TRBD1 or TRBD2 (7 bases each). Per germline, CDR1 ENHRY and CDR2 SYGVKD. CDR3 length: 16 residues. Trimming cost V 4 bases and J 5 bases, with 21 bases left between them. The CDR3 reads CAISARGGEGQHEQYF. The CDR3 DNA reads as TGTGCCATCAGTGCCAGGGGGGGGGAGGGCCAACACGAGCAGTACTTC.

The chain's CDR3 is CASSPRDGFSGKLFF. The CDR3 nucleotides are TGTGCCAGCAGCCCCCGTGACGGCTTTTCTGGAAAACTGTTTTTT. J is TRBJ1-4 and V is TRBV7-2, with D unresolved. Germline loops: CDR1 SGHTA, CDR2 FQGNSA. Trimming removed 5 bases from V and 10 bases from J, with 20 bases in between. The CDR3 is 15 residues long.

This clonotype was counted at least ten times. The chain is built from TRBV5-1 and TRBJ1-6, with D maybe TRBD1 (6 bases). This CDR3 contains 15 residues. Looked up from germline, CDR1 is SGHRS and CDR2 is YFSETQ. V was clipped by 0 bases and J by 8 bases, with 12 bases between them. The CDR3 nucleotides are TGCGCCAGCAGCTTGGTGGCAGGGGATTATTCACCCCTCCACTTT. Translated: CASSLVAGDYSPLHF.

The table lists this clonotype with many counts. J is TRBJ1-6 and V is TRBV7-2; 9 nucleotides agree with TRBD1. With V trimmed by 4 bases and J by 9 bases, 7 bases remained unmatched. The CDR3 runs 15 residues. The germline gives CDR1 SGHTA, CDR2 FQGNSA. This CDR3 reads CASSYTGGPGSPLHF. The CDR3 DNA reads as TGTGCCAGCAGCTATACAGGGGGCCCAGGTTCACCCCTCCACTTT.

This chain uses TRBV7-2 with TRBJ1-2; D gene uncertain. V lost 3 bases to trimming and J lost 6 bases, with 17 bases between them. Germline CDR1 is SGHTA and CDR2 is FQGNSA. The length of the CDR3 is 15 residues. The chain's CDR3 is CASSLADPLVHGYTF. Here the CDR3 DNA reads TGTGCCAGCAGCTTGGCAGACCCTCTCGTACATGGCTACACCTTC. Full variable domain (remainder filled in from reference TRBV7-2 and TRBJ1-2): GAGVSQSPSNKVTEKGKDVELRCDPISGHTALYWYRQSLGQGLEFLIYFQGNSAPDKSGLPSDRFSAERTGGSVSTLTIQRTQQEDSAVYLCASSLADPLVHGYTFGSGTRLTVV.

On this clonotype itself: One end of the junction does not line up with germline, which may come from a read error. The genes are TRBV5-5 and TRBJ1-1, with D unclear. The V gene's germline CDR1 is SGHKS and CDR2 YYEKEE (reference sequence). The CDR3 loop spans 16 amino acids. CDR3 bases: TGCGCCAGCAGCTTGGGCCCTGGACGGAGGAACACTGAAGCTTTCTTT. Its translation: CASSLGPGRRNTEAFF.